The rows below give T cell receptor beta chains drawn from one sample of a study of PD-1 blockade in classical Hodgkin lymphoma. The data were produced by immunoSEQ multiplex PCR, yet TCRdb's version contains in-frame clones alone and is incomplete. This sample has tens of thousands of clones; around nine tenths occur once, and the top ten carry less than 6.5%. Sequencing was performed on peripheral blood mononuclear cells (PBMCs), taken before the second cycle of nivolumab. These receptors all come from a human donor with classical Hodgkin lymphoma. The CDR3 runs from the conserved cysteine through the conserved F or W. Each record gives: D gene, clone size, V gene, J gene, CDR3 length, CDR3 protein, CDR3 DNA. A D gene is named only where the DNA matches it firmly. Clone size is not always given. Where it is, it says once, few, many or a class for expanded clones.

>NA|NA|TRBV5-1|TRBJ2-2|13
CASSIANTGELFF
TGCGCCAGCAGCATAGCGAACACCGGGGAGCTGTTTTTT
>NA|NA|TRBV28|TRBJ1-5|11
CASSKGLPQHF
TGTGCCAGCAGTAAGGGGTTGCCCCAGCATTTT
>NA|NA|TRBV7-2|TRBJ1-1|13
CASSFSVNTEAFF
TGTGCCAGCAGCTTCTCTGTGAACACTGAAGCTTTCTTT
>TRBD2|NA|TRBV6-6|TRBJ2-1|15
CASSYDLAGSNEQFF
TGTGCCAGCAGTTACGACCTAGCGGGGTCCAATGAGCAGTTCTTC
>NA|NA|TRBV14|TRBJ2-2|17
CASSQDRYRLFAGELFF
TGTGCCAGCAGCCAAGATCGTTACAGGTTATTCGCCGGGGAGCTGTTTTTT
>TRBD2|NA|TRBV19|TRBJ2-1|15
CASTITAGSYNEQFF
TGTGCCAGTACTATTACAGCGGGGTCCTACAATGAGCAGTTCTTC
>TRBD1|NA|TRBV9|TRBJ1-1|14
CASTVTGEDTEAFF
TGTGCCAGCACCGTTACAGGGGAGGACACTGAAGCTTTCTTT
>NA|NA|TRBV7-9|TRBJ1-6|12
CASSWDDSPLHF
TGTGCCAGCAGCTGGGATGATTCACCCCTCCACTTT
>NA|NA|TRBV19|TRBJ2-2|15
CASSTQEAYTGELFF
TGTGCCAGTAGTACCCAAGAGGCCTACACCGGGGAGCTGTTTTTT
>NA|NA|TRBV10-3|TRBJ1-2|13
CAISEYINYGYTF
TGTGCCATCAGTGAGTACATTAACTATGGCTACACCTTC
>NA|NA|TRBV15|TRBJ1-1|13
CATSRGLNTEAFF
TGTGCCACCAGCAGAGGACTGAACACTGAAGCTTTCTTT
>NA|NA|TRBV5-1|TRBJ2-2|12
CASSFGQGELFF
TGCGCCAGCAGCTTCGGGCAGGGGGAGCTGTTTTTT
>TRBD1|NA|TRBV19|TRBJ1-3|14
CASMNQGAGNTIYF
TGTGCCAGTATGAACCAGGGGGCTGGAAACACCATATATTTT
>NA|NA|TRBV9|TRBJ2-1|15
CASSVRAGEKSEQFF
TGTGCCAGCAGCGTAAGGGCAGGGGAAAAGAGTGAGCAGTTCTTC
>NA|NA|TRBV9|TRBJ1-2|14
CASSLPAGNYGYTF
TGTGCCAGCAGCCTCCCCGCTGGGAACTATGGCTACACCTTC
>NA|few|TRBV11-2|TRBJ2-3|13
CASSWASTDTQYF
TGTGCCAGCAGCTGGGCTAGCACAGATACGCAGTATTTT
>NA|once|TRBV5-1|TRBJ1-1|14
CASSGGMGNTEAFF
TGCGCCAGCTCTGGGGGAATGGGGAACACTGAAGCTTTCTTT
>TRBD1|NA|TRBV29-1|TRBJ1-6|13
CSVGQGDNSPLHF
TGCAGCGTCGGACAGGGGGATAATTCACCCCTCCACTTT
>TRBD1|NA|TRBV7-6|TRBJ1-4|17
CASSTQWTGATNEKLFF
TGTGCCAGCAGCACTCAATGGACAGGAGCAACTAATGAAAAACTGTTTTTT
>NA|once|TRBV9|TRBJ1-1|15
CASSVEGGTNTEAFF
TGTGCCAGCAGCGTAGAAGGGGGGACGAACACTGAAGCTTTCTTT
>NA|once|TRBV29-1|TRBJ1-1|13
CSSMTAPNTEAFF
TGCAGCTCAATGACAGCCCCAAACACTGAAGCTTTCTTT
>NA|few|TRBV5-1|TRBJ2-2|13
CASQSTDTGELFF
TGCGCCAGCCAAAGTACCGACACCGGGGAGCTGTTTTTT
>TRBD1|NA|TRBV5-1|TRBJ1-4|16
CASSVGTGGAGEKLFF
TGCGCCAGCAGCGTCGGGACAGGGGGCGCGGGGGAAAAACTGTTTTTT
>NA|few|TRBV19|TRBJ1-2|13
CASSIDRAWGYTF
TGTGCCAGTAGTATCGATCGAGCGTGGGGCTACACCTTC
>NA|NA|TRBV7-9|TRBJ1-2|12
CASSLENYGYTF
TGTGCCAGCAGCTTAGAAAACTATGGCTACACCTTC